This record covers a single T cell receptor (beta chain). The antigen remains undetermined. This sample was taken from a study of cytomegalovirus exposure and HLA in healthy donors. Points from the study as a whole: Further analysis, carried out later, found HLA-associated TCR beta chains more clonally expanded than equally common other chains. Most subjects had HLA-A and HLA-B alleles reportedly predicted accurately by TCR beta sequences. As immune exposure information, only CMV serostatus was available. The investigators catalogued 150 to 200 TCR beta chains as cytomegalovirus-associated.

The study ran its PCR with 60 Vbeta and 13 Jbeta primers. Measured with immunoSEQ multiplex PCR; TCRdb has only the in-frame clones, and not every one. The sample has approximately 90,000 clones, around 77% seen once. This CDR3 has 19 residues. This clonotype was obtained from a man aged 35-49 years in good health and CMV-seronegative. Sequenced input: PBMCs. The chain has TRBV21-1 and TRBJ2-1; TRBD1 reflects the table's D call only, with no check against the DNA. TRBV21-1 is assigned pseudogene status. CDR3 bases: TGTGCCAGCAGCACCGAACCACCCGACCGGCCAGGTTACTACAATGAGCAGTTCTTC. It yields the protein CASSTEPPDRPGYYNEQFF.